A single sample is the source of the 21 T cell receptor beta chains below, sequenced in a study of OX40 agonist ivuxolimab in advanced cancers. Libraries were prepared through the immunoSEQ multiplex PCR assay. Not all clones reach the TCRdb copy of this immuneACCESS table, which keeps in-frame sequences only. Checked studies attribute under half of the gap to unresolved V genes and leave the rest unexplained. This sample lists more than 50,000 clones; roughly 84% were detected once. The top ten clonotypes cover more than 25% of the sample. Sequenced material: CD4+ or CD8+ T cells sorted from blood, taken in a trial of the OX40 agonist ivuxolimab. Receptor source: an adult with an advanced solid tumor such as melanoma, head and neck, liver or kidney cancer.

CDR3 nucleotide sequence: TGTGCCACCAGCAGAGATCGGGGAAATGTTGGCTACACCTTC. It codes for CATSRDRGNVGYTF. V and J are TRBV15 and TRBJ1-2; no definite D call. Trimming took off 0 bases at V and 7 bases at J, with 12 bases between the two ends. The CDR3 totals 14 residues. Germline-derived CDR1 and CDR2 are LNHNV and YYDKDF (reference sequence).

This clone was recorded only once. CDR3 DNA sequence: TGTGCCAGCAGTTACCGCCGGGGGCAAAGTGAAAAACTGTTTTTT. Translated, it gives CASSYRRGQSEKLFF. The chain has TRBV6-5 and TRBJ1-4; TRBD1 is a possible D gene (6 bases). This CDR3 is built from 15 residues. V lost 2 bases to trimming and J lost 7 bases, with 14 bases between them. CDR1 MNHEY and CDR2 SVGAGI come from the germline V gene.

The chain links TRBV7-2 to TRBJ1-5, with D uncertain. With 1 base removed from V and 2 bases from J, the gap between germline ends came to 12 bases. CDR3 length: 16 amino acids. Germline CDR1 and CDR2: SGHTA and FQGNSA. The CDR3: CASSLVARSGNQPQHF. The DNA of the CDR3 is TGTGCCAGCAGCTTAGTTGCCAGATCGGGCAATCAGCCCCAGCATTTT.

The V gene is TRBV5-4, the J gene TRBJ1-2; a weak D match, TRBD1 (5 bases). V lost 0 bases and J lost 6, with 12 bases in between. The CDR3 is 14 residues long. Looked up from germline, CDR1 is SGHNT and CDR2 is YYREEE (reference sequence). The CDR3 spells CASSLAMRGDGYTF. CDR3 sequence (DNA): TGTGCCAGCAGCTTGGCCATGCGAGGGGATGGCTACACCTTC.

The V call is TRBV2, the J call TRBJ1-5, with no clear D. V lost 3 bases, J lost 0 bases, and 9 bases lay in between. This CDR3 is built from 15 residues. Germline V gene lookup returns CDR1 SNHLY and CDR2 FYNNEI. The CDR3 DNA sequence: TGTGCCAGCAGTGAGGGCCAGATTAGCAATCAGCCCCAGCATTTT. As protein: CASSEGQISNQPQHF.

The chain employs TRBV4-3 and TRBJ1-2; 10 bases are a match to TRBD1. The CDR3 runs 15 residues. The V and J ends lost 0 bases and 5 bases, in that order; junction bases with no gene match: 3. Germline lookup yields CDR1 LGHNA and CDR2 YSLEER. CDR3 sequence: CASSQEGTGDYGYTF. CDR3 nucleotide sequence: TGCGCCAGCAGCCAAGAGGGGACAGGGGATTATGGCTACACCTTC.

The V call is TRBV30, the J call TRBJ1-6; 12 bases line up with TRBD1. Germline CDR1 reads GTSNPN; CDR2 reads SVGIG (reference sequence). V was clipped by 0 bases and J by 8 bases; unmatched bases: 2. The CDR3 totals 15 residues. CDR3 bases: TGTGCCTGGAGTGTAGGGACAGGGGGCGATTCACCCCTCCACTTT. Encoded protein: CAWSVGTGGDSPLHF.

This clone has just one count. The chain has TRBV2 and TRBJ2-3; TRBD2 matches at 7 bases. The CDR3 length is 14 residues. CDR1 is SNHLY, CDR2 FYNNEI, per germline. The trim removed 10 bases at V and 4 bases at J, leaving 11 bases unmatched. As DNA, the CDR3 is TGTGCCACCACGTCGGCGGGGGTCCCAGATACGCAGTATTTT. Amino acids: CATTSAGVPDTQYF. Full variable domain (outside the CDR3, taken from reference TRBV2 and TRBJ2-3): EPEVTQTPSHQVTQMGQEVILRCVPISNHLYFYWYRQILGQKVEFLVSFYNNEISEKSEIFDDQFSVERPDGSNFTLKIRSTKLEDSAMYFCATTSAGVPDTQYFGPGTRLTVL.

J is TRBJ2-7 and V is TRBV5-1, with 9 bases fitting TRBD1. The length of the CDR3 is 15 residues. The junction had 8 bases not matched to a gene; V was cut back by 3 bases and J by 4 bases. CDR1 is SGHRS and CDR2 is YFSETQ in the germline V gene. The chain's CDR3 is CASSSTGGGQYEQYF. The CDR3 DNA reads TGCGCCAGCAGCTCGACAGGGGGAGGGCAATACGAGCAGTACTTC.

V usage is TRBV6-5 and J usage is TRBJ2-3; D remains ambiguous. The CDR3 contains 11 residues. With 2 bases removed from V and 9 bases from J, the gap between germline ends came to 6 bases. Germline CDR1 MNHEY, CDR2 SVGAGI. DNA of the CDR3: TGTGCCAGCAGTTACGAAGGGACGCAGTATTTT. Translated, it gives CASSYEGTQYF.

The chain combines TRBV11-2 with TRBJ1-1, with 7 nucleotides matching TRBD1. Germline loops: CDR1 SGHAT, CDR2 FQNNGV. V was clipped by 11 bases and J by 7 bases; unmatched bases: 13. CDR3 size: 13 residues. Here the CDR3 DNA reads TGTGCCTCAGGAAGGGGGACAGCTTTTGAAGCTTTCTTT. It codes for CASGRGTAFEAFF.

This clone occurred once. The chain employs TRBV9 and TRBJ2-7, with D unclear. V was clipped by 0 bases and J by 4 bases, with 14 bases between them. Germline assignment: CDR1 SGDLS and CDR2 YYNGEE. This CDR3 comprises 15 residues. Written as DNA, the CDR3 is TGTGCCAGCAGCGTAGCGGGTAGTTCTGGTTACGAGCAGTACTTC. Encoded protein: CASSVAGSSGYEQYF.

The DNA of the CDR3 is TGTGCCAGCACCACCCGGGGGGCCCCCTACGAGCAGTACTTC. Protein product: CASTTRGAPYEQYF. This sequence joins TRBV6-5 and TRBJ2-7, with TRBD2 as a possible D gene (7 bases). Germline assignment: CDR1 MNHEY and CDR2 SVGAGI. The ends were cut back, 7 bases at V and 2 bases at J, with 15 bases in the middle. The CDR3 covers 14 residues.

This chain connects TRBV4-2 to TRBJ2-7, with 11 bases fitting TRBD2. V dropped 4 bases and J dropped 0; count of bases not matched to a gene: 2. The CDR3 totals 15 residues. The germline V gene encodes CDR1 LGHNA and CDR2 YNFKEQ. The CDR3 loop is CASSRTSGHSYEQYF. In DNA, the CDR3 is TGTGCCAGCAGCCGGACTAGCGGGCACTCCTACGAGCAGTACTTC.

CDR3 in amino acids: CASSPPVVMDTQYF. CDR3 DNA sequence: TGTGCCAGCTCACCACCGGTGGTGATGGATACGCAGTATTTT. This chain connects TRBV18 to TRBJ2-3; D call uncertain. The CDR3 consists of 14 residues. From germline, CDR1 is KGHSH and CDR2 LQKENI. Trimming left V 0 bases short and J 6 bases short, with 10 bases between.

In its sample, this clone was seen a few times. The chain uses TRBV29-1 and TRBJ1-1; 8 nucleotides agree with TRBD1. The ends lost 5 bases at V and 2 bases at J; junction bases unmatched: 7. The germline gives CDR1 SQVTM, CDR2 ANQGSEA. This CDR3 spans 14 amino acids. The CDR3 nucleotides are TGCAGCGTTCCCGCCAGGGGGCTTAACACTGAAGCTTTCTTT. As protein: CSVPARGLNTEAFF.

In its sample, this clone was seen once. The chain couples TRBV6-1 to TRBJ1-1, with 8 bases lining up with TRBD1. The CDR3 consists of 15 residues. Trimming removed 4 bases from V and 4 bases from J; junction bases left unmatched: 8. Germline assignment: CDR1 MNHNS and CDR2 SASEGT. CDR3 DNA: TGTGCCAGCAGTGTTTTTCAGGGGGCGGGCACTGAAGCTTTCTTT. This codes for CASSVFQGAGTEAFF.

The CDR3 sequence: CASSVDQGGNTGELFF. CDR3 bases: TGTGCCAGCAGCGTAGACCAGGGAGGGAACACCGGGGAGCTGTTTTTT. V usage is TRBV9 and J usage is TRBJ2-2; tentative D call: TRBD2 (6 bases). The germline V gene has CDR1 SGDLS and CDR2 YYNGEE. V was pared by 0 bases and J by 1 base, with 10 bases between. This CDR3 has 16 amino acids.

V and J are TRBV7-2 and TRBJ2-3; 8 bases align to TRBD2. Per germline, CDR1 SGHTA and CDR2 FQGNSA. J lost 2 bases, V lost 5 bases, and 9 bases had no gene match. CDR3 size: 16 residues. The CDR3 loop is CASSLRAGGPTDTQYF. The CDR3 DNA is TGTGCCAGCAGCCTCCGGGCGGGGGGACCCACAGATACGCAGTATTTT.

The CDR3 sequence: CASSIAPESYGYTF. The CDR3 DNA reads TGTGCCAGTAGTATAGCCCCGGAATCCTATGGCTACACCTTC. The chain carries TRBV19 and TRBJ1-2, with unresolved D. Germline CDR1 LNHDA, CDR2 SQIVND (reference sequence). CDR3 length: 14 residues. V was trimmed by 1 base and J by 4 bases, leaving 10 bases between them.

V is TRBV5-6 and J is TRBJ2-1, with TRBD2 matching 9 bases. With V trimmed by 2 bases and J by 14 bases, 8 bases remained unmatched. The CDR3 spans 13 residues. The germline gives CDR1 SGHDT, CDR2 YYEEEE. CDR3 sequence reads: CASSLGSGSTEFF. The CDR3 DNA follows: TGTGCCAGCAGCTTAGGTAGCGGGAGCACGGAGTTCTTC.